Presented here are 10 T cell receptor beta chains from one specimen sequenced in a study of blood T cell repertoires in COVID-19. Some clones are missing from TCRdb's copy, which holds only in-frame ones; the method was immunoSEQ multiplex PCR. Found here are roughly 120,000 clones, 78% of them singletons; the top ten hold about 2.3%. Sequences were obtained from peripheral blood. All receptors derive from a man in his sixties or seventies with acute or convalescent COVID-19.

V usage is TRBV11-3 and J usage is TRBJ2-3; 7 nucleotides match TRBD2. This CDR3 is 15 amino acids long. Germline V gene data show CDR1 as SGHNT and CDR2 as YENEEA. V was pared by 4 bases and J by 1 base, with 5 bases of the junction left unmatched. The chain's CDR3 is CASSSGGSRTDTQYF. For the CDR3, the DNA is TGTGCCAGCAGCTCGGGGGGTAGCCGCACAGATACGCAGTATTTT.

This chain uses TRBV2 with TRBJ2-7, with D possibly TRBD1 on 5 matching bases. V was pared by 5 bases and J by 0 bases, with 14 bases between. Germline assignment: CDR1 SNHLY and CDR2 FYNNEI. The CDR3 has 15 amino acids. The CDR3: CASSYFGHTSYEQYF. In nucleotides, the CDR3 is TGTGCCAGCAGTTACTTCGGACATACCTCCTACGAGCAGTACTTC. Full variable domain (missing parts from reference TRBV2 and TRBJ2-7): EPEVTQTPSHQVTQMGQEVILRCVPISNHLYFYWYRQILGQKVEFLVSFYNNEISEKSEIFDDQFSVERPDGSNFTLKIRSTKLEDSAMYFCASSYFGHTSYEQYFGPGTRLTVT.

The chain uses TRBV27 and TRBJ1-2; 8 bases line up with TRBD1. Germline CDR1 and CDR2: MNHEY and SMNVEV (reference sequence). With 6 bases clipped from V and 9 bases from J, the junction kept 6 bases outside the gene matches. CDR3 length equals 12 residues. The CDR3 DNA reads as TGTGCCAGCAGCGACAGGGGACGGAGCTACACCTTC. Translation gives CASSDRGRSYTF.

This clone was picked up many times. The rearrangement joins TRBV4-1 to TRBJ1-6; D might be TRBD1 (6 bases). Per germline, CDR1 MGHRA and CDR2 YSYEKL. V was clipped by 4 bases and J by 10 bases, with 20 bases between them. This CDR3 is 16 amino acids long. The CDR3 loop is CASSPPTPRGGSPLHF. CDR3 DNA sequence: TGCGCCAGCAGCCCTCCCACACCCAGGGGCGGCTCACCCCTCCACTTT.

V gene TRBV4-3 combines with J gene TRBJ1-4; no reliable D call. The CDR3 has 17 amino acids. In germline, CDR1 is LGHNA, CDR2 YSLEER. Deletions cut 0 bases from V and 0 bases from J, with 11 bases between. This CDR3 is CASSQDTSYATNEKLFF. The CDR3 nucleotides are TGCGCCAGCAGCCAAGACACCAGTTACGCAACTAATGAAAAACTGTTTTTT.

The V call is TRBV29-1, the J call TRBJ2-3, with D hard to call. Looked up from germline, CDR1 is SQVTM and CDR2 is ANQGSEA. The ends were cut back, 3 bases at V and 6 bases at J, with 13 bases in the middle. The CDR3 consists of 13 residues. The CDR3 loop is CSVDIGFRDTQYF. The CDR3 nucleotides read TGCAGCGTTGATATCGGTTTTCGGGATACGCAGTATTTT.

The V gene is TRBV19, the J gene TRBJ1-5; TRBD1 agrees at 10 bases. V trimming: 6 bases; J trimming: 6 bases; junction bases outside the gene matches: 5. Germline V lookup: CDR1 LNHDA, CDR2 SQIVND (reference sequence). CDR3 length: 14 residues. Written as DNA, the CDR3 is TGTGCCAGTAGCGGACAGGGGGGGCGTCAGCCCCAGCATTTT. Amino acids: CASSGQGGRQPQHF.

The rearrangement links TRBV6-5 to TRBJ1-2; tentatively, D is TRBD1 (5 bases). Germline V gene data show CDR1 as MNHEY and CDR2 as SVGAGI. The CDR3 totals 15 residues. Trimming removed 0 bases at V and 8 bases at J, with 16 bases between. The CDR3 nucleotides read TGTGCCAGCAGTTACTCGCCGGCAGGGATGACCGGCTACACCTTC. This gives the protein CASSYSPAGMTGYTF.

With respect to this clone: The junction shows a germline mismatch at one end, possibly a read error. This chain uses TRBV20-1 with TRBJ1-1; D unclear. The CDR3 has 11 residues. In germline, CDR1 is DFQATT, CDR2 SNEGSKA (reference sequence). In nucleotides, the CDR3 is TGCAGTGCTAGGGCGGGCCCTGAGGCTTTCTTT. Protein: CSARAGPEAFF.

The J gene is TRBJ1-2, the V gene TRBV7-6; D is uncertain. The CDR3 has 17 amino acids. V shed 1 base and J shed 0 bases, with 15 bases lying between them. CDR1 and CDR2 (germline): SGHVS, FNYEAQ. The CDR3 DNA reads TGTGCCAGCAGCTTAGAGGAAACGGCAACAGCTAACTATGGCTACACCTTC. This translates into CASSLEETATANYGYTF. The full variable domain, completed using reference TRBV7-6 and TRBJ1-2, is GAGVSQSPRYKVTKRGQDVALRCDPISGHVSLYWYRQALGQGPEFLTYFNYEAQQDKSGLPNDRFSAERPEGSISTLTIQRTEQRDSAMYRCASSLEETATANYGYTFGSGTRLTVV.